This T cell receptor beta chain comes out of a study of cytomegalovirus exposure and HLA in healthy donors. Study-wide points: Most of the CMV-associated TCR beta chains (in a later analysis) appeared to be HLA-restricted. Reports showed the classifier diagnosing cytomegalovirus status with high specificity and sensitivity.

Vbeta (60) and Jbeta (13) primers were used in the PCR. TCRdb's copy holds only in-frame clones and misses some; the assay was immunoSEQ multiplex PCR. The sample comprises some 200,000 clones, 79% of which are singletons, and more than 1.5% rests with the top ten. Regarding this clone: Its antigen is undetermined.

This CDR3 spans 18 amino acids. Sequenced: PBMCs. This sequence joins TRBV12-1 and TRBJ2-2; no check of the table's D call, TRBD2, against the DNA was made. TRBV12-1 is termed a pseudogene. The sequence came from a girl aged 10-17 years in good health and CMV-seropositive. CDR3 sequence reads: CASSFDGGLAGNTGELFF. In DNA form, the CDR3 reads TGTGCCAGCAGCTTTGACGGGGGACTAGCGGGCAACACCGGGGAGCTGTTTTTT.